This TCR beta chain came from a study of T cell repertoires in cytomegalovirus infection. For the study at large: Public TCR beta signatures provided an indication of both CMV infection and a matching HLA type. Regarding the study as a whole: Clonotypes of TCR beta that were HLA-C-restricted and CMV-specific dominated the ex vivo response. Identification of carriers of CMV plus the relevant HLA was achieved through cumulative public TCR beta family frequency.

This clonotype was recorded at least ten times. Its cognate antigen is unknown. A single record per CDR3 protein comes from TCRdb applying MiXCR to the reads. The table includes 900,000 to 950,000 distinct CDR3 sequences, roughly 30% detected once. Germline CDR1 and CDR2: SEHNR and FQNEAQ (reference sequence). CDR3 length: 17 amino acids. The V end lost 5 bases, the J end lost 0 bases, and 17 bases lay between the germline ends. V is TRBV7-9 and J is TRBJ1-3; possibly TRBD1 for D (5 bases). The receptor comes from a human donor in good health (CMV status not recorded). Some clones in this sample may be carry-over from other donors' samples. This specimen consisted of cultured CD8+ T cells from PBMCs, obtained from culture after CMV antigen stimulation. The CDR3 loop reads CASSPRGVTSSGNTIYF. The DNA of the CDR3 is TGTGCCAGCAGCCCCCGGGGGGTAACGAGCTCTGGAAACACCATATATTTT.